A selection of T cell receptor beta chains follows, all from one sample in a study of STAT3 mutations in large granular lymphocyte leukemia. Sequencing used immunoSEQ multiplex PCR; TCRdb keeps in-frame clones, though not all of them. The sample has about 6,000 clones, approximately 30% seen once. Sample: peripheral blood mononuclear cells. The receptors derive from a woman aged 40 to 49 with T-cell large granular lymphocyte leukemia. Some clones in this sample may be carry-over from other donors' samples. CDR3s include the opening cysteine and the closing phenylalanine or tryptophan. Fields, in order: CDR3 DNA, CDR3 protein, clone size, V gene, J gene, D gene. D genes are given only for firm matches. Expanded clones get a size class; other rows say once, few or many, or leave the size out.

DNA: TGTGCCAGCAGAGTCTCCGGGAACTATGGCTACACCTTC
CDR3: CASRVSGNYGYTF
size: few
V: TRBV6-1
J: TRBJ1-2
D: NA

DNA: TGTGCCAGCAGCTTAGTTGGGGGCGCCGGAGGCTACACCTTC
CDR3: CASSLVGGAGGYTF
size: NA
V: TRBV7-9
J: TRBJ1-2
D: NA

DNA: TGTGCCAGCAGCTACAGGACAGGACAAGAGACCCAGTACTTC
CDR3: CASSYRTGQETQYF
size: NA
V: TRBV28
J: TRBJ2-5
D: TRBD1

DNA: TGTGCCAGCAGTAGGGGGGCTGACTATGGCTACACCTTC
CDR3: CASSRGADYGYTF
size: few
V: TRBV6-5
J: TRBJ1-2
D: NA

DNA: TGTGCCAGCAGCTTAGCGGATTCCTACGAGCAGTACTTC
CDR3: CASSLADSYEQYF
size: few
V: TRBV7-2
J: TRBJ2-7
D: NA

DNA: TGTGCCAGCAGTGAGACACAAATTCAGTACTTC
CDR3: CASSETQIQYF
size: few
V: TRBV6-1
J: TRBJ2-4
D: NA

DNA: TGTGCCAGCAGCCCGGACGGACAGGGAGGCTATGGCTACACCTTC
CDR3: CASSPDGQGGYGYTF
size: NA
V: TRBV7-3
J: TRBJ1-2
D: TRBD1

DNA: TGTGCCAGCTCACCTTACGAGGGGTACACTGAAGCTTTCTTT
CDR3: CASSPYEGYTEAFF
size: NA
V: TRBV18
J: TRBJ1-1
D: NA

DNA: TGTGCTAGTGGCCCCGGGGTCGCTGAAGCTTTCTTT
CDR3: CASGPGVAEAFF
size: few
V: TRBV12-5
J: TRBJ1-1
D: NA

DNA: TGTGCCTGGTCTGTCGGGACTGGAAACACCATATATTTT
CDR3: CAWSVGTGNTIYF
size: few
V: TRBV30
J: TRBJ1-3
D: NA

DNA: TGTGCCAGCAGCTCCAGGGGTTATGGAAACACCATATATTTT
CDR3: CASSSRGYGNTIYF
size: NA
V: TRBV7-2
J: TRBJ1-3
D: NA

DNA: TGTGCCAGCAGCGCAGGGGTTGGGGAGCAGTACTTC
CDR3: CASSAGVGEQYF
size: few
V: TRBV9
J: TRBJ2-7
D: NA

DNA: TGTGCCAGCAGCGTCTTGGGGAACTATGGCTACACCTTC
CDR3: CASSVLGNYGYTF
size: NA
V: TRBV9
J: TRBJ1-2
D: NA

DNA: TGTGCCATCAGTGATTCTGGGGTAAGGAACACTGAAGCTTTCTTT
CDR3: CAISDSGVRNTEAFF
size: few
V: TRBV10-3
J: TRBJ1-1
D: NA

DNA: TGTGCCAGCAGTCAAGGGGCCAGGCGGCACGAGCAGTACTTC
CDR3: CASSQGARRHEQYF
size: few
V: TRBV6-5
J: TRBJ2-7
D: NA

DNA: TGTGCCAGCAGTTACTCAAGGGAGAGTGAAAAACTGTTTTTT
CDR3: CASSYSRESEKLFF
size: NA
V: TRBV6-5
J: TRBJ1-4
D: NA

DNA: TGTGCCTGGAGTGTCAGGGGTGGACAGCCCCAGCATTTT
CDR3: CAWSVRGGQPQHF
size: NA
V: TRBV30
J: TRBJ1-5
D: NA

DNA: TGCGCCAGCAGCTCAACCGCTGGGGGAGATACGCAGTATTTT
CDR3: CASSSTAGGDTQYF
size: NA
V: TRBV5-1
J: TRBJ2-3
D: NA

DNA: TGTGCCAGCAGCACTAGGCGCGGGGGGGGCGATACGCAGTATTTT
CDR3: CASSTRRGGGDTQYF
size: NA
V: TRBV11-3
J: TRBJ2-3
D: TRBD2

DNA: TGTGCCAGCAGCTGGGACAGGGGGATGGAGACCCAGTACTTC
CDR3: CASSWDRGMETQYF
size: few
V: TRBV27
J: TRBJ2-5
D: TRBD1

DNA: TGTGCCTGGAGCCCAGGAGGGAGGGGCTACACCTTC
CDR3: CAWSPGGRGYTF
size: few
V: TRBV30
J: TRBJ1-2
D: NA

DNA: TGTGCCAGCAGCCCTAGCGGGAGCGTATATAATGAGCAGTTCTTC
CDR3: CASSPSGSVYNEQFF
size: NA
V: TRBV7-9
J: TRBJ2-1
D: TRBD2

DNA: TGTGCCAGCAGTTTTGTAGGGGATGAGGGCTACACCTTC
CDR3: CASSFVGDEGYTF
size: NA
V: TRBV6-5
J: TRBJ1-2
D: NA

DNA: TGCGCCAGCAGCTTGGCCTCCGGGACAAGGAGAGATATGCAGTATTTT
CDR3: CASSLASGTRRDMQYF
size: NA
V: TRBV5-1
J: TRBJ2-3
D: NA

DNA: TGTGCCAGCAGCGTACTACAGGGGCCCTCCTACGAGCAGTACTTC
CDR3: CASSVLQGPSYEQYF
size: large
V: TRBV7-8
J: TRBJ2-7
D: TRBD1

DNA: TGTGCCAGCAGCTCCCAAACCCTACAGGTCTTCTATGGCTACACCTTC
CDR3: CASSSQTLQVFYGYTF
size: few
V: TRBV7-9
J: TRBJ1-2
D: NA

DNA: TGTGCCACCAGCAGAGATGGGCAACCCTACGAGCAGTACTTC
CDR3: CATSRDGQPYEQYF
size: NA
V: TRBV15
J: TRBJ2-7
D: NA

DNA: TGTGCCAGCTGCCTTGCGACAGGCACGAATCAGCCCCAGCATTTT
CDR3: CASCLATGTNQPQHF
size: few
V: TRBV28
J: TRBJ1-5
D: NA